This T cell receptor (beta chain) is from a study of CD8 T cells in Susac syndrome. Negative isolation was applied to CD8+ and CD4+ T cells, and FACS enrichment was applied to TEMRA cells. The ends lost 7 bases at V and 5 bases at J; junction bases unmatched: 7. From germline, CDR1 is SGDLS and CDR2 YYNGEE. The CDR3 covers 13 residues. The RNA input was 0.5 to 1 ug, and it was reverse transcribed with random hexamers. Each CDR3 protein is one row after TCRdb ran MiXCR on the immunoSEQ multiplex PCR reads. The table lists 130,000 to 150,000 distinct CDR3 sequences, nearly 95% of them singletons, with 0.27% in the top ten.

This rearrangement joins TRBV9 to TRBJ2-7, with 9 bases aligning to TRBD1. The clonotype was recovered from a human donor in good health. Sequenced sample: CD8+ T cells from PBMCs. The CDR3 sequence: CASGGTGIHEQYF. The DNA for the CDR3 is TGTGCCAGCGGGGGGACAGGGATCCACGAGCAGTACTTC.